These 30 T cell receptor beta chains came from one sample sequenced in a study of blood T cells in healthy people across ages. PCR was performed a second time for roughly 7 to 12 cycles using a sample-barcoded 5' primer and a J-beta primer mix. TCRdb re-analysed the 5' RACE reads in MiXCR, keeping a single row per CDR3 protein. The table shows 600,000 to 900,000 distinct CDR3 sequences, with around 24% occurring only once. This sample also belongs to another study, concerning T cells of mothers and their children.

Specimen: blood. These receptor sequences come from a boy aged 5-17 years in good health.

There are a few counts of this clonotype. V is TRBV7-2 and J is TRBJ1-4; unclear D gene. The CDR3 consists of 15 residues. Per germline, CDR1 SGHTA and CDR2 FQGNSA. Trimming cost V 4 bases and J 5 bases, with 14 bases left between them. CDR3 protein: CASSWSTMENEKLFF. CDR3 DNA: TGTGCCAGCAGCTGGAGCACGATGGAGAATGAAAAACTGTTTTTT.

This clonotype came up many times. J is TRBJ1-1 and V is TRBV5-1, with 9 bases identical to TRBD1. The CDR3 consists of 14 residues. Germline V gene data show CDR1 as SGHRS and CDR2 as YFSETQ. V shed 6 bases, J shed 2 bases, and the junction held 5 bases outside the gene matches. The CDR3 is CASNRQGDNTEAFF. In DNA, the CDR3 is TGCGCCAGCAATAGACAGGGGGATAACACTGAAGCTTTCTTT. Full variable domain (remainder filled in from reference TRBV5-1 and TRBJ1-1): KAGVTQTPRYLIKTRGQQVTLSCSPISGHRSVSWYQQTPGQGLQFLFEYFSETQRNKGNFPGRFSGRQFSNSRSEMNVSTLELGDSALYLCASNRQGDNTEAFFGQGTRLTVV.

There are a few counts of this clonotype. V and J are TRBV24-1 and TRBJ2-5; no clear D. Germline-derived CDR1 and CDR2 are KGHDR and SFDVKD. This CDR3 spans 13 amino acids. V lost 4 bases and J 5 bases, leaving 10 bases between the germline ends. CDR3 DNA sequence: TGTGCCACCAGTGACCTTCTGGGGGAGACCCAGTACTTC. Translated: CATSDLLGETQYF.

The chain has TRBV25-1 and TRBJ2-7; 8 bases map to TRBD1. Looked up from germline, CDR1 is MGHDK and CDR2 is SYGVNS. The CDR3 spans 13 residues. V lost 2 bases and J lost 6; bases outside the gene matches: 3. The chain's CDR3 is CASSEQQGGEQYF. The CDR3 DNA reads as TGTGCCAGCAGTGAACAACAGGGGGGCGAGCAGTACTTC.

Only a few counts were recorded for this clonotype. The chain employs TRBV5-1 and TRBJ1-3, with 11 bases aligning to TRBD1. The CDR3 is made up of 16 amino acids. The V gene's germline CDR1 is SGHRS and CDR2 YFSETQ. V lost 4 bases and J lost 3; bases outside the gene matches: 6. As DNA, the CDR3 is TGCGCCAGCAGCCCTCGGACAGGGGGCGTTGGAAACACCATATATTTT. This codes for CASSPRTGGVGNTIYF.

This clonotype was counted between two and nine times. The V gene is TRBV7-2, the J gene TRBJ1-2; D is unresolved. With 7 bases removed from V and 0 bases from J, the gap between germline ends came to 12 bases. Germline V gene lookup returns CDR1 SGHTA and CDR2 FQGNSA. The CDR3 consists of 14 residues. CDR3 sequence (DNA): TGTGCCAGCACTTTAGGGCCCTCTAACTATGGCTACACCTTC. It codes for CASTLGPSNYGYTF.

The chain links TRBV18 to TRBJ2-4, with D unresolved. The CDR3 is 15 amino acids. Between the trimmed V and J ends, which lost 4 bases and 0 bases, there was a span of 10 bases. CDR1 is KGHSH and CDR2 is LQKENI in the germline V gene. CDR3: CASSRQIAAKNIQYF. The CDR3, as DNA: TGTGCCAGCTCACGCCAGATAGCAGCCAAAAACATTCAGTACTTC.

The chain is built from TRBV5-1 and TRBJ1-5; D may be TRBD1 (6 bases). Trimming left V 4 bases short and J 4 bases short, with 9 bases between. The germline gives CDR1 SGHRS, CDR2 YFSETQ. The CDR3 sequence is 13 residues long. CDR3 DNA: TGCGCCAGCAGCGTGGACAGAAATCAGCCCCAGCATTTT. Its protein is CASSVDRNQPQHF. Variable domain in full (rest from reference TRBV5-1 and TRBJ1-5): KAGVTQTPRYLIKTRGQQVTLSCSPISGHRSVSWYQQTPGQGLQFLFEYFSETQRNKGNFPGRFSGRQFSNSRSEMNVSTLELGDSALYLCASSVDRNQPQHFGDGTRLSIL.

This clonotype turned up a few times. The chain is built from TRBV2 and TRBJ2-5, with a possible D match to TRBD2 (6 bases). Trimming took off 3 bases at V and 2 bases at J, with 13 bases between the two ends. The CDR3 length is 15 residues. The germline V gene has CDR1 SNHLY and CDR2 FYNNEI. CDR3 amino acids: CASSDPGTQQETQYF. The CDR3 bases are TGTGCCAGCAGTGACCCAGGGACTCAGCAAGAGACCCAGTACTTC.

Ten or more counts support this clonotype. The CDR3 nucleotides read TGCAGCGGCCGACAGGGGAAACAAGAGACCCAGTACTTC. Its protein is CSGRQGKQETQYF. The chain links TRBV29-1 to TRBJ2-5; 8 bases are a match to TRBD1. Germline V CDR1 and CDR2: SQVTM, ANQGSEA. V lost 7 bases, J lost 2 bases, and 6 bases stayed unmatched. CDR3 length: 13 amino acids.

This clonotype showed up just a few times. The rearrangement links TRBV24-1 to TRBJ2-2; TRBD1 or TRBD2 may be the D gene (6 bases each). Trimming took off 4 bases at V and 5 bases at J, with 13 bases between the two ends. There are 15 residues in the CDR3. The germline gives CDR1 KGHDR, CDR2 SFDVKD. In DNA, the CDR3 is TGTGCCACCAGTGACGGGGGCCAAGAAACCGGGGAGCTGTTTTTT. Its translation is CATSDGGQETGELFF.

The V and J genes are TRBV10-3 and TRBJ2-5; D is possibly TRBD1 (8 bases). Germline assignment: CDR1 ENHRY and CDR2 SYGVKD. The V gene lost 3 bases and the J gene lost 4 bases, with 15 bases spanning the gap. The CDR3 extends over 15 amino acids. The CDR3 reads CAISDPGGTGETQYF. CDR3 nucleotides: TGTGCCATCAGTGACCCCGGGGGGACAGGAGAGACCCAGTACTTC.

This clonotype has more than one count but fewer than ten. This chain links TRBV29-1 with TRBJ2-7; 8 nucleotides match TRBD1. Germline lookup yields CDR1 SQVTM and CDR2 ANQGSEA. The length of the CDR3 is 16 residues. With 0 bases clipped from V and 0 bases from J, the junction kept 7 bases outside the gene matches. The CDR3 bases are TGCAGCGTTGAAGACAGTTTACAGGGGGGCTCCTACGAGCAGTACTTC. Encoded protein: CSVEDSLQGGSYEQYF.

This sequence joins TRBV5-5 and TRBJ2-3; no reliable D call. From germline, CDR1 is SGHKS and CDR2 YYEKEE (reference sequence). CDR3 length equals 14 residues. V lost 0 bases, J lost 4 bases, and 9 bases lay in between. CDR3 region: CASSLEGLADTQYF. In nucleotides, the CDR3 is TGTGCCAGCAGCTTGGAAGGGCTAGCAGATACGCAGTATTTT.

This chain connects TRBV6-6 to TRBJ2-7; D might be TRBD1 or TRBD2, each matching 5 bases. CDR3 length: 14 amino acids. The germline V gene encodes CDR1 MNHNY and CDR2 SVGAGI (reference sequence). V gave up 7 bases and J gave up 6 bases, with 19 bases separating them. The CDR3, as DNA: TGTGCCAGCATTTCGACAGAGGGAACTGGCGAGCAGTACTTC. The encoded protein is CASISTEGTGEQYF.

In its sample, this clonotype was seen a few times. The rearrangement joins TRBV7-2 to TRBJ2-5, with 7 positions matching TRBD2. The DNA end lines up better with TRBJ2-1; the J call may be wrong. The V gene's germline CDR1 is SGHTA and CDR2 FQGNSA. There are 16 residues in the CDR3. CDR3 protein: CASSLGPFLAAGEQFF. DNA for the CDR3: TGTGCCAGCAGCTTAGGTCCCTTTCTAGCGGCGGGTGAGCAGTTCTTC.

This clonotype was seen a handful of times. The chain carries TRBV2 and TRBJ2-4; 10 nucleotides align to TRBD1. This CDR3 is built from 14 residues. CDR1 and CDR2 from the germline V gene are SNHLY and FYNNEI. V dropped 6 bases and J dropped 6; count of bases not matched to a gene: 5. The CDR3 is CASRLGQGVNIQYF. In DNA form, the CDR3 reads TGTGCCAGCAGACTCGGACAGGGGGTAAACATTCAGTACTTC.

This clonotype was detected only a few times. The gene calls are TRBV20-1 and TRBJ2-1, with D perhaps TRBD2 (6 bases). V lost 3 bases, J lost 6 bases, and 21 bases lay in between. Germline assignment: CDR1 DFQATT and CDR2 SNEGSKA (reference sequence). The CDR3 is 16 residues long. In DNA, the CDR3 is TGCAGTGCTAGTCCCCTTCTAGTGGGGGGTATCAATGAGCAGTTCTTC. It specifies CSASPLLVGGINEQFF.

Regarding this clonotype: The junction differs from germline at one of its ends, possibly a read error. The chain links TRBV9 to TRBJ2-3; 8 nucleotides align to TRBD2. Looked up from germline, CDR1 is SGDLS and CDR2 is YYNGEE. This CDR3 has 15 residues. In DNA, the CDR3 is TGTGCCAGCGGCGTCAGCGGGGCGGGGGGAGATACGCAGTATTTT. Its translation is CASGVSGAGGDTQYF.

V usage is TRBV5-1 and J usage is TRBJ2-7, with 7 bases fitting TRBD1. With V trimmed by 4 bases and J by 5 bases, 6 bases remained unmatched. There are 13 residues in the CDR3. CDR1 is SGHRS and CDR2 is YFSETQ in the germline V gene. The CDR3, as DNA: TGCGCCAGCAGCCAGGACAGGTCCCACGAGCAGTACTTC. This gives the protein CASSQDRSHEQYF.

The rearrangement joins TRBV19 to TRBJ2-5; D is possibly TRBD1 (6 bases). V lost 7 bases and J 1 base, leaving 16 bases between the germline ends. This CDR3 comprises 15 residues. Germline CDR1 is LNHDA and CDR2 is SQIVND (reference sequence). The CDR3: CASTPRGRTQETQYF. CDR3 DNA: TGTGCCAGTACCCCCAGGGGACGGACCCAAGAGACCCAGTACTTC.

The chain has TRBV12-3 or TRBV12-4 and TRBJ2-5; perhaps TRBD1 as D (5 bases). Trimming left V 6 bases short and J 3 bases short, with 11 bases between. The CDR3 is 13 amino acids. In DNA, the CDR3 is TGTGCCAGCAGCGAAGTCAGGGAAGAGACCCAGTACTTC. Its translation is CASSEVREETQYF.

This clonotype was observed a few times. This chain uses TRBV5-1 with TRBJ2-5; unclear D gene. Germline CDR1 and CDR2: SGHRS and YFSETQ. This CDR3 has 14 residues. The V end was cut by 0 bases, the J end by 5 bases, with 11 bases between. CDR3 sequence: CASSLVVAGETQYF. Here the CDR3 DNA reads TGCGCCAGCAGCTTGGTAGTAGCCGGGGAGACCCAGTACTTC.

This clonotype was found a few times. The V gene is TRBV30, the J gene TRBJ2-1; 8 nucleotides line up with TRBD2. The germline V gene has CDR1 GTSNPN and CDR2 SVGIG (reference sequence). This CDR3 is built from 19 residues. V lost 0 bases, J lost 0 bases, and 13 bases stayed unmatched. CDR3 bases: TGTGCCTGGAGTGTACTGGGACTAGTAGAGGAGAGCTCCTACAATGAGCAGTTCTTC. Translated, it gives CAWSVLGLVEESSYNEQFF.

This clonotype was picked up a small number of times. V gene TRBV4-1 combines with J gene TRBJ1-1; D call uncertain. The germline V gene has CDR1 MGHRA and CDR2 YSYEKL. The CDR3 sequence is 12 residues long. With 1 base removed from V and 11 bases from J, the gap between germline ends came to 11 bases. CDR3 coding DNA: TGCGCCAGCAGCCAAGTCGGAGCCGGGGCTTTCTTT. Protein sequence: CASSQVGAGAFF.

The chain recombines TRBV3-1 with TRBJ1-3; D may be TRBD1 (5 bases). Trimming removed 2 bases at V and 0 bases at J, with 17 bases between. Germline CDR1 and CDR2: LGHDT and YNNKEL (reference sequence). The CDR3 contains 18 residues. The CDR3 nucleotides are TGTGCCAGCAGCCAAATTTGGGCAGGGCCAGACTCTGGAAACACCATATATTTT. It specifies CASSQIWAGPDSGNTIYF. The full variable domain, its missing parts supplied by reference TRBV3-1 and TRBJ1-3, is DTAVSQTPKYLVTQMGNDKSIKCEQNLGHDTMYWYKQDSKKFLKIMFSYNNKELIINETVPNRFSPKSPDKAHLNLHINSLELGDSAVYFCASSQIWAGPDSGNTIYFGEGSWLTVV.

The chain employs TRBV7-2 and TRBJ2-3; no reliable D call. The V and J ends lost 5 bases and 3 bases respectively, with 15 bases between them. Germline values: CDR1 SGHTA, CDR2 FQGNSA. The CDR3 runs 15 residues. The CDR3 bases are TGTGCCAGCAGCCCTCCGGTGCCGTTAACAGATACGCAGTATTTT. Encoded protein: CASSPPVPLTDTQYF.

The sample holds a few counts of this clonotype. J is TRBJ1-5 and V is TRBV7-3; D gene ambiguous. Trimming cost V 6 bases and J 11 bases, with 23 bases left between them. CDR3 length equals 15 residues. Germline V CDR1 and CDR2: SGHTA, FQGTGA. CDR3 bases: TGTGCCAGCAGTCTGGGTGCGCCCACCCTCTGTACCCAGCATTTT. Amino acid sequence: CASSLGAPTLCTQHF.

In its sample, this clonotype was seen a few times. V and J are TRBV6-6 and TRBJ1-5, with a weak D call TRBD1 (5 bases). This CDR3 contains 14 residues. The germline V gene has CDR1 MNHNY and CDR2 SVGAGI (reference sequence). V was shortened by 2 bases and J by 1 base, with 6 bases between the two germline ends. CDR3 amino acids: CASSYEGSNQPQHF. CDR3 bases: TGTGCCAGCAGTTACGAGGGGAGCAATCAGCCCCAGCATTTT.

This chain links TRBV12-3 or TRBV12-4 with TRBJ2-3; 7 nucleotides match TRBD2. CDR3 length: 17 amino acids. V gave up 6 bases and J gave up 5 bases; unmatched junction bases: 17. The DNA of the CDR3 is TGTGCCAGCAGCTACGCCGGGACTACATCCCTGGGAGATACGCAGTATTTT. This sequence encodes CASSYAGTTSLGDTQYF.